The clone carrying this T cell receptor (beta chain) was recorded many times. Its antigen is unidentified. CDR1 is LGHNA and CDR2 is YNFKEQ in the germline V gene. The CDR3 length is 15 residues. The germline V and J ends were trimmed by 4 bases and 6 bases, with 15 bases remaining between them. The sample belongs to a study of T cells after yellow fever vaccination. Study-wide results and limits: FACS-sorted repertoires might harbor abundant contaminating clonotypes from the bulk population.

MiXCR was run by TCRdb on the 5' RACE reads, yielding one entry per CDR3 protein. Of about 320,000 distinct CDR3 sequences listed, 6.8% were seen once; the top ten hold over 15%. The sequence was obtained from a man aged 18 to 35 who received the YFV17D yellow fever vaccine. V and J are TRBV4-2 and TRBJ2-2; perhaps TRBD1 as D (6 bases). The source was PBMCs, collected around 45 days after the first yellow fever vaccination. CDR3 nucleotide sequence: TGTGCCAGCAGCCCCTACAAGGACAGTCCCGGGGAGCTGTTTTTT. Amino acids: CASSPYKDSPGELFF.